Presented here are 19 T cell receptor beta chains from one specimen sequenced in a study of beta chain features in type 1 diabetes. Reverse transcription of all isolated RNA meant that expressed TCRB transcripts were sequenced. Repertoires were generated with immunoSEQ multiplex PCR, while TCRdb's copy carries only in-frame clones and drops some. There are approximately 110,000 clones in the sample; almost 40% occur only once, and about 0.07% lies in the top ten. Sequenced material: stem cell memory CD4+ T cells from blood. These receptors were taken from a woman in her late teens or twenties in good health.

This clone was seen more than once but under ten times. The CDR3: CASSLGAYGIADYGYTF. CDR3 nucleotides: TGTGCCAGCAGCTTAGGCGCTTACGGGATCGCGGACTATGGCTACACCTTC. This chain links TRBV13 with TRBJ1-2, with no clear D. Trimming stripped 0 bases from V and 3 bases from J, with 17 bases between. The CDR3 consists of 17 residues. The germline CDR1 and CDR2 sequences are PRHDT and FYEKMQ (reference sequence).

This clone was counted only a few times. This rearrangement joins TRBV29-1 to TRBJ2-5, with 12 positions matching TRBD2. This CDR3 comprises 17 residues. Germline V gene lookup returns CDR1 SQVTM and CDR2 ANQGSEA. V shed 4 bases, J shed 0 bases, and the junction held 9 bases outside the gene matches. The CDR3 nucleotides are TGCAGCGTTGTTTCGGGACTAGCGGGTCTGTACCAAGAGACCCAGTACTTC. Translation gives CSVVSGLAGLYQETQYF.

A few counts support this clone. The rearrangement links TRBV6-5 to TRBJ1-3; possibly TRBD1 for D (5 bases). Germline CDR1 MNHEY, CDR2 SVGAGI. The V end lost 5 bases, the J end lost 7 bases, and 15 bases lay between the germline ends. The CDR3 runs 14 residues. The CDR3: CASSDGQGLNTIYF. DNA for the CDR3: TGTGCCAGCAGTGACGGTCAGGGCCTGAACACCATATATTTT.

The CDR3 spells CASSSTRGRSFGNTIYF. The DNA of the CDR3 is TGTGCCAGCAGCTCCACGCGGGGCCGGTCTTTTGGAAACACCATATATTTT. V and J are TRBV7-9 and TRBJ1-3; TRBD1 might be the D (5 bases). The germline V gene has CDR1 SEHNR and CDR2 FQNEAQ (reference sequence). There are 17 residues in the CDR3. V lost 4 bases to trimming and J lost 3 bases, with 19 bases between them.

The J gene is TRBJ2-7, the V gene TRBV11-2, with 10 bases that match TRBD2. The CDR3 length is 15 residues. Germline-derived CDR1 and CDR2 are SGHAT and FQNNGV. Trimming removed 3 bases from V and 4 bases from J; junction bases left unmatched: 6. The CDR3 sequence is CASSFPSGGRYEQYF. In DNA, the CDR3 is TGTGCCAGCAGCTTTCCTAGCGGGGGCCGATACGAGCAGTACTTC.

This clone turned up a few times. The CDR3 is CASRPGQGLGSNQPQHF. CDR3 bases: TGTGCCAGCAGGCCGGGACAGGGATTAGGTAGCAATCAGCCCCAGCATTTT. The J gene is TRBJ1-5, the V gene TRBV27, with 9 bases lining up with TRBD1. V shed 6 bases, J shed 0 bases, and the junction held 9 bases outside the gene matches. CDR1 MNHEY and CDR2 SMNVEV come from the germline V gene (reference sequence). The CDR3 covers 17 residues.

The V and J genes are TRBV6-5 and TRBJ2-1; D perhaps matches TRBD1 (6 bases). The V end lost 5 bases, the J end lost 0 bases, and 11 bases lay between the germline ends. Germline V gives CDR1 MNHEY, CDR2 SVGAGI. CDR3 length equals 15 residues. The CDR3 DNA sequence: TGTGCCAGCAGTGCCGGACAGATCTCCTACAATGAGCAGTTCTTC. Amino acid sequence: CASSAGQISYNEQFF.

The chain links TRBV7-9 to TRBJ2-7, with 12 nucleotides matching TRBD2. The CDR3 has 16 residues. CDR1 and CDR2 from the germline V gene are SEHNR and FQNEAQ (reference sequence). J lost 6 bases, V lost 4 bases, and 10 bases had no gene match. The CDR3 DNA follows: TGTGCCAGCAGCTCGTTCGGGTCTAGCGGGAGGGGCGAGCAGTACTTC. Its protein is CASSSFGSSGRGEQYF.

J is TRBJ2-1 and V is TRBV5-1, with a weak D call TRBD2 (6 bases). The germline V and J ends were trimmed by 0 bases and 3 bases, with 10 bases remaining between them. There are 15 residues in the CDR3. Germline CDR1 is SGHRS and CDR2 is YFSETQ. The CDR3 bases are TGCGCCAGCAGCTTGGTTCGGGAGAGCTACAATGAGCAGTTCTTC. It specifies CASSLVRESYNEQFF.

The rearrangement joins TRBV11-1 to TRBJ2-3, with TRBD2 identical over 7 bases. In germline, CDR1 is SGHAT, CDR2 FQDESV (reference sequence). The CDR3 is made up of 16 amino acids. Trimming removed 0 bases from V and 2 bases from J; junction bases left unmatched: 5. The CDR3 loop reads CASSLAASGYTDTQYF. As DNA, the CDR3 is TGTGCCAGCAGCTTAGCGGCTAGCGGTTACACAGATACGCAGTATTTT.

This rearrangement joins TRBV6-6 to TRBJ1-1; maybe TRBD1 (5 bases). Trimming took off 5 bases at V and 2 bases at J, with 9 bases between the two ends. Germline values: CDR1 MNHNY, CDR2 SVGAGI (reference sequence). The CDR3 sequence is 13 residues long. CDR3 amino acids: CASSNQGNTEAFF. The CDR3 coding sequence is TGTGCCAGCAGTAACCAGGGAAACACTGAAGCTTTCTTT.

The rearrangement uses TRBV29-1 and TRBJ2-5; no reliable D call. This CDR3 spans 12 amino acids. Trimming pared 4 bases from V and 5 bases from J, leaving 11 bases between. CDR1 SQVTM and CDR2 ANQGSEA come from the germline V gene. In nucleotides, the CDR3 is TGCAGCGTTGGGGCAGCCTTCGAGACCCAGTACTTC. It specifies CSVGAAFETQYF.

The rearrangement links TRBV6-5 to TRBJ2-7, with 7 bases fitting TRBD1. This CDR3 is 12 amino acids long. J lost 3 bases, V lost 6 bases, and 2 bases had no gene match. Germline assignment: CDR1 MNHEY and CDR2 SVGAGI. The CDR3 region is CASRQGSYEQYF. The CDR3 DNA is TGTGCCAGCAGACAGGGGAGCTACGAGCAGTACTTC.

This chain joins TRBV5-4 and TRBJ1-1, with D maybe TRBD1 (6 bases). The CDR3 is 14 amino acids. V was pared by 2 bases and J by 0 bases, with 8 bases between. Germline values: CDR1 SGHNT, CDR2 YYREEE (reference sequence). The CDR3 DNA follows: TGTGCCAGCAGCTTCACAGGGCTGAACACTGAAGCTTTCTTT. Its protein product is CASSFTGLNTEAFF.

This clone showed up just once. The chain carries TRBV11-1 and TRBJ2-7; TRBD2 matches at 9 bases. The CDR3 covers 14 residues. J gave up 3 bases and V 2 bases, and 2 bases lay outside the gene matches. From germline, CDR1 is SGHAT and CDR2 FQDESV (reference sequence). This CDR3 reads CASSLLAGDYEQYF. CDR3 nucleotides: TGTGCCAGCAGCTTATTAGCGGGAGACTACGAGCAGTACTTC.

This chain links TRBV28 with TRBJ1-1, with TRBD1 matching over 7 bases. This CDR3 contains 16 residues. V was pared by 5 bases and J by 0 bases, with 9 bases of the junction left unmatched. Germline V CDR1 and CDR2: MDHEN, SYDVKM. CDR3 coding DNA: TGTGCCAGCAGTCCGGATACGGGACAGTTGAACACTGAAGCTTTCTTT. Its protein is CASSPDTGQLNTEAFF.

This clone was counted between two and nine times. This CDR3 reads CASRETSTDTQYF. CDR3 nucleotides: TGTGCCAGCAGGGAGACTAGCACAGATACGCAGTATTTT. The rearrangement links TRBV6-5 to TRBJ2-3, with D unresolved. The CDR3 sequence is 13 residues long. Trimming removed 6 bases at V and 0 bases at J, with 7 bases between. The germline gives CDR1 MNHEY, CDR2 SVGAGI.

DNA of the CDR3: TGCGCCAGCAGCCGGACAGGGAATAGCAATCAGCCCCAGCATTTT. Protein sequence: CASSRTGNSNQPQHF. The J gene is TRBJ1-5, the V gene TRBV5-1; 8 bases fit TRBD1. V lost 4 bases and J lost 0; bases outside the gene matches: 3. The germline gives CDR1 SGHRS, CDR2 YFSETQ. There are 15 residues in the CDR3.

This clone was detected once. CDR3 bases: TGTGCCAGCAGCCCATTCCTATTACAGGGCACCTACAATGAGCAGTTCTTC. Protein product: CASSPFLLQGTYNEQFF. The chain carries TRBV4-2 and TRBJ2-1; possible D gene TRBD1, 6 bases. Germline V lookup: CDR1 LGHNA, CDR2 YNFKEQ. The CDR3 runs 17 residues. Trimming pared 4 bases from V and 2 bases from J, leaving 18 bases between.